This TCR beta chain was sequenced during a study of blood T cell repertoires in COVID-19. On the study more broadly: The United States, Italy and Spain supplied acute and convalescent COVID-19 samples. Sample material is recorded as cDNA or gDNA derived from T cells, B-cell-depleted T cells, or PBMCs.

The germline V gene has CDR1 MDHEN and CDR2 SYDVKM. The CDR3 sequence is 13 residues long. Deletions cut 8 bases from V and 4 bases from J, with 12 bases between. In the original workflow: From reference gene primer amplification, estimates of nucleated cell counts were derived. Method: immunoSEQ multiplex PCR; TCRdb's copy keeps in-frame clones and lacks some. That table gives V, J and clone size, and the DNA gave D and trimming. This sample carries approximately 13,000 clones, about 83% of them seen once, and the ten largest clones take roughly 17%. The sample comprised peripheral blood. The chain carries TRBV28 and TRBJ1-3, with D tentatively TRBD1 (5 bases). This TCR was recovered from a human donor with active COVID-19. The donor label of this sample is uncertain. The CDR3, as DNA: TGTGCCAGCCACGGGACTTTGGGAAACACCATATATTTT. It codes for CASHGTLGNTIYF.